The 26 T cell receptor beta chains below all came from one sample that was sequenced in a study of T cell responses to AZD1222 COVID-19 vaccine. The method was immunoSEQ multiplex PCR; TCRdb's version includes in-frame clones alone and lacks a portion of them. The sample includes about 110,000 clones, roughly 93% seen only once; the top ten take 2.9%. The input for sequencing was peripheral blood, taken 28 days after the second AZD1222 dose. The receptors here all came from an adult who received the AZD1222 COVID-19 vaccine.

The chain links TRBV7-9 to TRBJ2-7; 8 bases line up with TRBD1. J lost 4 bases, V lost 3 bases, and 8 bases had no gene match. The germline V gene has CDR1 SEHNR and CDR2 FQNEAQ (reference sequence). CDR3 length equals 15 residues. The CDR3 bases are TGTGCCAGCAGCTTCTTCGGACAGGGATCGTACGAGCAGTACTTC. Translating it yields CASSFFGQGSYEQYF.

The DNA for the CDR3 is TGTGCCAGCAGCGCTGGCGTATCCGCAGGGCCCCAGCATTTT. As protein: CASSAGVSAGPQHF. The V call is TRBV9, the J call TRBJ1-5; D is ambiguous. The CDR3 loop spans 14 amino acids. CDR1 and CDR2 from the germline V gene are SGDLS and YYNGEE. The germline V and J ends were trimmed by 3 bases and 9 bases, with 16 bases remaining between them.

This clone has a handful of counts. The chain combines TRBV6-2 or TRBV6-3 with TRBJ2-5, with D tentatively TRBD2 (7 bases). Germline CDR1 is MNHEY and CDR2 is SVGEGT. The germline V and J ends were trimmed by 4 bases and 0 bases, with 21 bases remaining between them. The CDR3 is 18 residues long. The CDR3: CASSFAIGGGPYQETQYF. For the CDR3, the DNA is TGTGCCAGCAGTTTTGCTATTGGCGGGGGCCCGTACCAAGAGACCCAGTACTTC.

This rearrangement joins TRBV28 to TRBJ1-1; D remains ambiguous. Trimming shortened V by 5 bases and J by 4 bases, and 14 bases separated the two germline ends. The germline CDR1 and CDR2 sequences are MDHEN and SYDVKM. This CDR3 has 14 residues. This chain's CDR3 is CASSIPTVSTEAFF. The CDR3 bases are TGTGCCAGCAGTATCCCAACCGTATCCACTGAAGCTTTCTTT.

The chain couples TRBV19 to TRBJ2-2; D might be TRBD1 or TRBD2, each matching 5 bases. Germline V lookup: CDR1 LNHDA, CDR2 SQIVND (reference sequence). CDR3 size: 15 residues. Trimming cost V 6 bases and J 6 bases, with 17 bases left between them. In DNA form, the CDR3 reads TGTGCCAGTAGCCCGGGACCGGAAAGGGCCGGGGAGCTGTTTTTT. As protein: CASSPGPERAGELFF.

The V call is TRBV5-1, the J call TRBJ2-7; D is possibly TRBD2 (6 bases). The V end lost 3 bases, the J end lost 5 bases, and 15 bases lay between the germline ends. CDR3 length: 14 residues. Germline-derived CDR1 and CDR2 are SGHRS and YFSETQ. CDR3 coding DNA: TGCGCCAGCAGCTCTGGCGGGGTACACAACGAGCAGTACTTC. It specifies CASSSGGVHNEQYF.

This sequence joins TRBV5-8 and TRBJ1-5; the D gene is possibly TRBD1 (6 bases). The CDR3 has 18 amino acids. The germline V gene encodes CDR1 SGHTS and CDR2 YDEGEE. Trimming cost V 0 bases and J 6 bases, with 22 bases left between them. For the CDR3, the DNA is TGTGCCAGCAGCTTGGTCCGGGACATCGGGTTGTACGGTCAGCCCCAGCATTTT. Translated, it gives CASSLVRDIGLYGQPQHF.

A remark on this clone: Relative to the germline gene, one junction end is altered; a read error may explain this. The rearrangement joins TRBV5-1 to TRBJ1-4; 8 bases map to TRBD1. Germline CDR1 is SGHRS and CDR2 is YFSETQ. CDR3 size: 16 residues. CDR3 amino acids: CASSLPGGTTNEKLLF. The CDR3 nucleotides are TGCGCCAGCAGCTTGCCAGGGGGCACAACTAATGAAAAACTGCTTTTT.

J is TRBJ1-1 and V is TRBV19; D is possibly TRBD1 (5 bases). The V gene's germline CDR1 is LNHDA and CDR2 SQIVND (reference sequence). Trimming took off 5 bases at V and 1 base at J, with 20 bases between the two ends. The CDR3 has 17 amino acids. The CDR3 reads CASSPRTPSRGNTEAFF. In DNA, the CDR3 is TGTGCCAGTAGTCCCCGGACACCATCACGAGGGAACACTGAAGCTTTCTTT.

The V call is TRBV19, the J call TRBJ2-7; either TRBD1 or TRBD2 may supply D (5 bases each). Trimming removed 1 base from V and 3 bases from J, with 10 bases in between. The CDR3 runs to 14 residues. The germline gives CDR1 LNHDA, CDR2 SQIVND (reference sequence). CDR3 protein: CASSIGGQGYEQYF. CDR3 bases: TGTGCCAGTAGTATAGGCGGGCAGGGCTACGAGCAGTACTTC.

V and J are TRBV5-1 and TRBJ1-4; the D is unclear. The CDR3 has 15 amino acids. Germline CDR1 reads SGHRS; CDR2 reads YFSETQ. Trimming stripped 0 bases from V and 4 bases from J, with 10 bases between. The CDR3 reads CASSLGGRVNEKLFF. The CDR3 DNA reads as TGCGCCAGCAGCTTGGGGGGTCGAGTTAATGAAAAACTGTTTTTT.

The V call is TRBV28, the J call TRBJ1-1; a weak D match, TRBD1 (6 bases). Germline-derived CDR1 and CDR2 are MDHEN and SYDVKM. Trimming left V 5 bases short and J 1 base short, with 14 bases between. The CDR3 extends over 15 amino acids. CDR3 sequence (DNA): TGTGCCAGCAGTGCCCCCGGGGGGGCGAACACTGAAGCTTTCTTT. Translating gives CASSAPGGANTEAFF. Filled out from reference TRBV28 and TRBJ1-1, the complete variable domain reads DVKVTQSSRYLVKRTGEKVFLECVQDMDHENMFWYRQDPGLGLRLIYFSYDVKMKEKGDIPEGYSVSREKKERFSLILESASTNQTSMYLCASSAPGGANTEAFFGQGTRLTVV.

V usage is TRBV18 and J usage is TRBJ2-2; D is unclear. There are 15 residues in the CDR3. The V gene lost 3 bases and the J gene lost 7 bases, with 15 bases spanning the gap. Germline V CDR1 and CDR2: KGHSH, LQKENI. The CDR3 sequence is CASSPVVTDGGELFF. The CDR3 bases are TGTGCCAGCTCACCTGTGGTCACCGACGGCGGGGAGCTGTTTTTT. Full variable domain (missing parts from reference TRBV18 and TRBJ2-2): NAGVMQNPRHLVRRRGQEARLRCSPMKGHSHVYWYRQLPEEGLKFMVYLQKENIIDESGMPKERFSAEFPKEGPSILRIQQVVRGDSAAYFCASSPVVTDGGELFFGEGSRLTVL.

The CDR3 nucleotides read TGTGCCAGCAGCGTTTACAGGAGCTACGAGCAGTACTTC. Encoded protein: CASSVYRSYEQYF. The rearrangement joins TRBV5-8 to TRBJ2-7; D may be TRBD1 (5 bases). Germline CDR1 is SGHTS and CDR2 is YDEGEE. Between the trimmed V and J ends, which lost 4 bases and 3 bases, there was a span of 11 bases. This CDR3 comprises 13 residues.

The gene calls are TRBV20-1 and TRBJ2-1; 11 positions match TRBD2. Germline V gene sequence: CDR1 DFQATT, CDR2 SNEGSKA (reference sequence). Germline trimming cut 3 bases from V and 7 bases from J; bases unmatched to any gene: 17. The CDR3 is made up of 18 amino acids. CDR3 region: CSASRYPLGTSGLNEQFF. CDR3 nucleotide sequence: TGCAGTGCTAGTCGGTACCCCCTCGGGACTAGCGGCCTAAATGAGCAGTTCTTC.

This sequence joins TRBV19 and TRBJ1-1, with 8 bases identical to TRBD1. The ends lost 2 bases at V and 6 bases at J; junction bases unmatched: 11. The CDR3 has 16 amino acids. Germline assignment: CDR1 LNHDA and CDR2 SQIVND (reference sequence). The DNA of the CDR3 is TGTGCCAGTAGTATACTAGAAGGACAGGGAAACCCTGAAGCTTTCTTT. Translating it yields CASSILEGQGNPEAFF. The whole variable domain, filled in from reference TRBV19 and TRBJ1-1, reads DGGITQSPKYLFRKEGQNVTLSCEQNLNHDAMYWYRQDPGQGLRLIYYSQIVNDFQKGDIAEGYSVSREKKESFPLTVTSAQKNPTAFYLCASSILEGQGNPEAFFGQGTRLTVV.

V usage is TRBV7-2 and J usage is TRBJ2-1, with 7 bases matching TRBD2. Per the germline V gene, CDR1 is SGHTA and CDR2 is FQGNSA. The CDR3 contains 13 residues. The V segment lost 6 bases and the J segment 4 bases; nucleotides outside the gene matches: 3. The CDR3 is CASRLADYNEQFF. The CDR3 DNA sequence: TGTGCCAGCAGGCTAGCGGATTACAATGAGCAGTTCTTC.

The chain is built from TRBV15 and TRBJ1-6, with 9 nucleotides matching TRBD1. V was pared by 5 bases and J by 10 bases, with 12 bases of the junction left unmatched. This CDR3 comprises 16 residues. From germline, CDR1 is LNHNV and CDR2 YYDKDF (reference sequence). CDR3 in DNA: TGTGCCACCAGCGCAATTCCCGGGACAGGGTGGTCACCCCTCCACTTT. Its translation: CATSAIPGTGWSPLHF. The variable domain in full, with the rest retrieved from reference TRBV15 and TRBJ1-6, is DAMVIQNPRYQVTQFGKPVTLSCSQTLNHNVMYWYQQKSSQAPKLLFHYYDKDFNNEADTPDNFQSRRPNTSFCFLDIRSPGLGDTAMYLCATSAIPGTGWSPLHFGNGTRLTVT.

The rearrangement links TRBV5-6 to TRBJ1-1; D call uncertain. The germline V gene has CDR1 SGHDT and CDR2 YYEEEE. Deletions cut 2 bases from V and 4 bases from J, with 12 bases between. This CDR3 spans 14 amino acids. The DNA of the CDR3 is TGTGCCAGCAGCTTAACCCTGTTGGGCACTGAAGCTTTCTTT. Amino acids: CASSLTLLGTEAFF.

The V gene is TRBV5-8, the J gene TRBJ2-7, with D maybe TRBD2 (5 bases). This CDR3 contains 17 residues. The V end lost 1 base, the J end lost 3 bases, and 20 bases lay between the germline ends. CDR1 and CDR2 (germline): SGHTS, YDEGEE. The CDR3 loop is CASSLSLGDERFYEQYF. CDR3 DNA: TGTGCCAGCAGCTTGTCGTTGGGAGACGAGCGATTCTACGAGCAGTACTTC.

The V call is TRBV5-8, the J call TRBJ2-3; either TRBD1 or TRBD2 may fit D (6 bases each). CDR1 and CDR2 from the germline V gene are SGHTS and YDEGEE. The CDR3 sequence is 14 residues long. V lost 6 bases and J lost 1, with 12 bases in between. CDR3 bases: TGTGCCAGCACCCCGGGGGCAGGCACAGATACGCAGTATTTT. Its translation is CASTPGAGTDTQYF.

This clone was counted once. V gene TRBV5-6 combines with J gene TRBJ1-1; a weak D match, TRBD1 (6 bases). The CDR3 totals 15 residues. V was clipped by 2 bases and J by 5 bases, with 16 bases between them. Germline CDR1 SGHDT, CDR2 YYEEEE. The CDR3 here is CASSLWGAGGTEAFF. CDR3 DNA sequence: TGTGCCAGCAGCTTATGGGGGGCTGGGGGTACTGAAGCTTTCTTT.

V gene TRBV4-1 combines with J gene TRBJ1-5; D call uncertain. V was pared by 1 base and J by 7 bases, with 11 bases between. Germline V gives CDR1 MGHRA, CDR2 YSYEKL. CDR3 size: 14 residues. CDR3 coding DNA: TGCGCCAGCAGCCAAGGGGTAGGCCGACAGCCCCAGCATTTT. Its translation: CASSQGVGRQPQHF.

CDR3 sequence reads: CASAKQVSGTGELFF. The CDR3 DNA reads TGTGCCAGCGCGAAACAGGTTTCAGGCACCGGGGAGCTGTTTTTT. This chain uses TRBV27 with TRBJ2-2; D is possibly TRBD1 (5 bases). CDR1 is MNHEY, CDR2 SMNVEV, per germline (reference sequence). CDR3 length equals 15 residues. V lost 8 bases and J lost 4, with 17 bases in between.

The chain uses TRBV5-1 and TRBJ1-5, with D perhaps TRBD1 (6 bases). The CDR3 is made up of 13 amino acids. Germline V gives CDR1 SGHRS, CDR2 YFSETQ. The V end was cut by 5 bases, the J end by 3 bases, with 9 bases between. The CDR3 coding sequence is TGCGCCAGCAGGGCAGGGGACAATCAGCCCCAGCATTTT. Translating it yields CASRAGDNQPQHF.

V gene TRBV6-6 combines with J gene TRBJ2-7, with 7 positions matching TRBD2. CDR1 and CDR2 from the germline V gene are MNHNY and SVGAGI (reference sequence). There are 11 residues in the CDR3. J was trimmed by 3 bases and V by 7 bases; bases with no gene match: 0. The CDR3 region has the DNA TGTGCCAGCACGGGGGGCTACGAGCAGTACTTC. Encoded protein: CASTGGYEQYF.